This TCR beta chain was obtained from a study of blood T cell repertoires in COVID-19. In the study overall: From the United States, Italy and Spain came samples of acute and convalescent COVID-19. PBMCs, B-cell-depleted T cells, or T cells were the source of the cDNA or gDNA that made up the material.

In the authors' workflow: Cell counts per sample came from amplifying reference gene primers. Profiling relied on immunoSEQ multiplex PCR, and the TCRdb table lists in-frame clones only, not all of them. V, J and clone size are taken as reported in that table, and D and trimming were inferred from the DNA itself. Of 90,000 or so clones in the sample, more than 65% were seen once. The CDR3 has 11 residues. Trimming took off 6 bases at V and 3 bases at J, with 6 bases between the two ends. Germline V gene data show CDR1 as SGHTA and CDR2 as FQGNSA. The V call is TRBV7-2, the J call TRBJ2-7; D not certain. This clonotype was sampled from a man older than 75 with active or convalescent COVID-19. The specimen was peripheral blood. DNA of the CDR3: TGTGCCAGCAGACTCAACTACGAGCAGTACTTC. It codes for CASRLNYEQYF.